This TCR beta chain emerged from a study of T cells in Graves' hyperthyroidism and ophthalmopathy (dated by TCRdb to about 2019). About the investigation overall: Peripheral blood was collected at initial diagnosis, before any treatment. The approximately 98 discovery patients were randomly divided into training and test sets at a 7:3 ratio. An independent validation cohort of under 20 hyperthyroidism patients and approximately 17 patients who later progressed to ophthalmopathy tested prospective prediction of ophthalmopathy. TCR V-J signatures able to tell the groups apart were searched for in a discovery cohort of 100 or so patients, of whom more than 40 had Graves' ophthalmopathy and 55 to 65 had stable Graves' hyperthyroidism. In over five Graves' hyperthyroidism patients, the study also compared T-cell repertoires from thyroid tissue with T-cell repertoires from blood. After blood sampling, hyperthyroidism patients were treated with methimazole at a starting dose of 30 mg daily, and ophthalmopathy patients were treated with high-dose intravenous methylprednisolone. TCR Vbeta CDR3 sequencing of some 140 peripheral blood samples (under 45 ophthalmopathy, over 70 hyperthyroidism and roughly 17 progressor patients) is reported in the paper. Study-level results and caveats: Most expanded thyroid clonotypes (frequency above 0.001) were also found in blood, which suggests that blood repertoires may mirror thyroid immune responses. During validation, the model predicted progression to ophthalmopathy a median of around 7 months ahead of onset, with roughly 65% sensitivity and around 72% specificity. Ophthalmopathy was separated from stable hyperthyroidism by a 13 V-J signature model, with 85% to 90% sensitivity and roughly 84% specificity obtained in cross-validation and 80%/75% obtained in testing. Sample size was not statistically predetermined, and blinding of investigators to group allocation was not performed.

Graves' hyperthyroidism was defined as stable when no progression to ophthalmopathy occurred over 18 months of follow-up. Hyperthyroidism patients were newly diagnosed, had a disease duration of under 2 months, and were aged 18 to 65 years. Patients with uncontrolled infections, other autoimmune diseases, pregnancy or lactation were excluded. Clinical symptoms, serum thyroxine and TRAb, thyroid ultrasound, and orbital computed tomography formed the basis for the diagnoses. PBMCs were separated from approximately 9.9 ml of fresh peripheral blood using Ficoll-Paque density gradient centrifugation. Trizol reagent was used to extract total RNA, and RNA quality was then checked on an Agilent 2100 Bioanalyzer. This clonotype was detected only a few times. Its cognate antigen has yet to be identified. Base qualities were left out, and no much larger clone turns up one base away. CDR1 and CDR2 were assigned from the germline V gene as SGHRS and YFSETQ. The junction shows trimming of 4 bases on V and 6 bases on J, and the gene matches do not reach 7 bases of it. From its cysteine to its phenylalanine, the CDR3 spans 16 amino acids. Of the read, only the CDR3 DNA is kept; its 48 bases are in frame from base 1.

The TCR beta CDR3 regions were amplified from RNA transcripts. A first-round RT-PCR of the TCR CDR3 used the HTBI primer set with the Qiagen OneStep RT-PCR kit. The libraries were constructed in a second round of multiplex PCR and then size-selected and purified. Sequencing of the libraries was done on an Illumina HiSeq2000 using paired-end 100 bp reads. As for the original processing: SOAPnuke was used to process the raw data, with reads discarded if the reads contained adapters or uncalled bases, had a mean Phred below 15, or lacked an exact constant-primer or identifier match. High-quality paired reads were merged using COPE v1.2.5, and each unique nucleotide sequence was defined as a clonotype. MiTCR v1.1 was used to align the clonotypes against IMGT TRBV, TRBD and TRBJ reference segments. The analysis was restricted to V-J combinations with a frequency above 0.0001, which together covered 99% to 99.2% of the repertoires. A TCS score was defined as the ratio of F50 (clonal expansion) to E x V (chaos), with BLOSUM62-based TCRdist applied between CDR3 peptides within each V-J. Welch's t-statistics and random forest reduced around 510 V-J features to some 14, which were used in a naive Bayes classifier (R e1071). TCRdb passed the public sequencing reads through fastp at Q25 and MiXCR, retaining productive beta sequences. Identical CDR3 proteins give one entry, which carries the most common genes and DNA. Clone size and V and J calls follow TCRdb, not the original study. The sample contains about 690,000 distinct CDR3 sequences, 17% of them found a single time. The ten top clones hold roughly 15% of the sample.

The rearranged chain carries TRBV5-1 and TRBJ2-1, with 13 middle bases fitting TRBD2. The specimen was blood. The sequence was obtained from a man aged 50 or older with Graves' hyperthyroidism. The CDR3 protein is CASSQLLAGGPNEQFF. The bases are TGCGCCAGCAGCCAACTACTAGCGGGAGGGCCCAATGAGCAGTTCTTC.